The clone carrying this TCR beta chain was recorded many times. What it binds is unknown. Unique molecular identifiers were added to individual cDNA molecules. TCRdb analysed the 5' RACE reads with MiXCR anew, one entry per CDR3 protein. The repertoire holds 40,000 or so distinct CDR3 sequences, with 5% to 6.5% as singletons. This specimen belongs to a study of early T cells in non-severe SARS-CoV-2 infection. Study background: The input, bulk RNA from unsorted whole blood, was sequenced, and chains were unpaired.

The V and J ends lost 0 bases and 0 bases, in that order; junction bases with no gene match: 3. Per germline, CDR1 SGDLS and CDR2 YYNGEE. This CDR3 region has 16 residues. Study results and limitations: Matching results from VDJdb favored anti-spike CD8 responses, leaving private and CD4 specificities undetected.

The rearrangement links TRBV9 to TRBJ2-1, with 7 bases that match TRBD2. Sequences were derived from whole blood, sampled at baseline. This receptor was obtained from an adult who was a healthcare worker with PCR-confirmed SARS-CoV-2 infection or an uninfected control (not recorded which). CDR3 in amino acids: CASSVGGSHSYNEQFF. For the CDR3, the DNA is TGTGCCAGCAGCGTAGGCGGGAGCCACTCCTACAATGAGCAGTTCTTC.